Listed here are 26 T cell receptor beta chains from one sample, sequenced in a study of blood T cell repertoires in COVID-19 (dated by TCRdb to about 2020). Library method: the immunoSEQ multiplex PCR assay. Imported from immuneACCESS, the table was reduced by TCRdb to in-frame sequences with V and J called. These copies leave out some clones; in studies compared against another copy, an unresolved V gene accounts for under half, and the cause of the remainder is not known. For this sample there are a few hundred thousand clones; approximately 90% appear just once. About 0.86% of the sample is in the top ten clones. The sequenced material came from PBMCs or T cells enriched from blood (not recorded which). These receptors all stem from a woman in her forties who had been exposed to COVID-19.

The chain has TRBV28 and TRBJ1-4, with a tentative D call TRBD1 (5 bases). The CDR3 is made up of 14 amino acids. CDR1 MDHEN and CDR2 SYDVKM come from the germline V gene. The V end lost 2 bases, the J end lost 7 bases, and 11 bases lay between the germline ends. This CDR3 reads CASSLIRGGEKLFF. The CDR3 nucleotides are TGTGCCAGCAGTTTAATAAGGGGAGGTGAAAAACTGTTTTTT. Together with reference TRBV28 and TRBJ1-4, the CDR3 gives the full variable domain: DVKVTQSSRYLVKRTGEKVFLECVQDMDHENMFWYRQDPGLGLRLIYFSYDVKMKEKGDIPEGYSVSREKKERFSLILESASTNQTSMYLCASSLIRGGEKLFFGSGTQLSVL.

The genes are TRBV7-9 and TRBJ2-4; 7 bases agree with TRBD2. In germline, CDR1 is SEHNR, CDR2 FQNEAQ (reference sequence). The CDR3 has 13 residues. Trimming removed 0 bases from V and 7 bases from J; junction bases left unmatched: 0. CDR3 coding DNA: TGTGCCAGCAGCTTAGCAGCGGGGAACATTCAGTACTTC. Protein sequence: CASSLAAGNIQYF.

The gene calls are TRBV21-1 and TRBJ2-1; the D segment call TRBD1 is taken from the table without a DNA check. TRBV21-1 is deemed a pseudogene. The CDR3 is 18 residues long. Here the CDR3 reads CASSNRGNRDRGRDEQFF. CDR3 in DNA: TGTGCCAGCAGCAATCGGGGGAACCGGGACAGGGGGCGCGATGAGCAGTTCTTC.

The genes are TRBV7-9 and TRBJ1-2; D gene ambiguous. The CDR3 loop spans 15 amino acids. In germline, CDR1 is SEHNR, CDR2 FQNEAQ (reference sequence). With 0 bases removed from V and 0 bases from J, the gap between germline ends came to 8 bases. The CDR3 sequence: CASSLAQLANYGYTF. CDR3 nucleotide sequence: TGTGCCAGCAGCTTAGCGCAGCTAGCTAACTATGGCTACACCTTC. Together with reference TRBV7-9 and TRBJ1-2, the CDR3 gives the full variable domain: DTGVSQNPRHKITKRGQNVTFRCDPISEHNRLYWYRQTLGQGPEFLTYFQNEAQLEKSRLLSDRFSAERPKGSFSTLEIQRTEQGDSAMYLCASSLAQLANYGYTFGSGTRLTVV.

This clone was detected once. V usage is TRBV19 and J usage is TRBJ1-2; tentatively, D is TRBD1 (5 bases). Germline CDR1 and CDR2: LNHDA and SQIVND (reference sequence). CDR3 length equals 13 residues. V was cut by 6 bases and J by 3 bases, with 11 bases left in between. Here the CDR3 DNA reads TGTGCCAGTAGACGGGGGTCGGACTATGGCTACACCTTC. Translating it yields CASRRGSDYGYTF.

The genes are TRBV19 and TRBJ1-5, with unresolved D. Trimming pared 3 bases from V and 3 bases from J, leaving 9 bases between. The CDR3 consists of 14 residues. Germline V gene lookup returns CDR1 LNHDA and CDR2 SQIVND (reference sequence). The CDR3 here is CASSIGGDNQPQHF. The CDR3 DNA sequence: TGTGCCAGTAGTATCGGCGGCGACAATCAGCCCCAGCATTTT.

The gene calls are TRBV24-1 and TRBJ1-2; TRBD1 matches at 7 bases. From germline, CDR1 is KGHDR and CDR2 SFDVKD. This CDR3 comprises 12 residues. Trimming at V came to 5 bases and at J to 6 bases, leaving 2 bases not matched to a gene. The CDR3 protein is CATSAQGHGYTF. The DNA of the CDR3 is TGTGCCACCAGTGCACAGGGGCATGGCTACACCTTC.

The chain carries TRBV5-5 and TRBJ1-1; D unresolved. Trimming stripped 1 base from V and 5 bases from J, with 12 bases between. CDR1 and CDR2 from the germline V gene are SGHKS and YYEKEE (reference sequence). The CDR3 runs to 14 residues. Here the CDR3 reads CASSLSHSGTEAFF. CDR3 bases: TGTGCCAGCAGCTTGTCACATTCGGGGACTGAAGCTTTCTTT.

The V gene is TRBV5-1, the J gene TRBJ1-4, with D possibly being TRBD1 (6 bases). With 1 base removed from V and 1 base from J, the gap between germline ends came to 8 bases. This CDR3 contains 15 residues. Looked up from germline, CDR1 is SGHRS and CDR2 is YFSETQ. For the CDR3, the DNA is TGCGCCAGCAGCTTGTTAGGGGGAACTAATGAAAAACTGTTTTTT. It codes for CASSLLGGTNEKLFF.

The V call is TRBV12-3 or TRBV12-4, the J call TRBJ1-2, with D perhaps matching TRBD1 (6 bases). There are 13 residues in the CDR3. The V end was cut by 6 bases, the J end by 7 bases, with 15 bases between. The DNA of the CDR3 is TGTGCCAGCAGCACCCAGGACAGCTCTGGCTACACCTTC. This codes for CASSTQDSSGYTF.

The chain carries TRBV12-3 or TRBV12-4 and TRBJ1-5; no firm D call. The CDR3 is made up of 12 amino acids. With 2 bases removed from V and 7 bases from J, the gap between germline ends came to 6 bases. In DNA form, the CDR3 reads TGTGCCAGCAGTTTACAGATGCAGCCCCAGCATTTT. Protein product: CASSLQMQPQHF.

This chain links TRBV19 with TRBJ2-3, with 8 nucleotides matching TRBD1. The CDR3 is 15 residues long. Germline CDR1 and CDR2: LNHDA and SQIVND (reference sequence). Trimming took 6 bases from V and 6 from J; bases not matched to a gene: 11. CDR3 amino acids: CASSETGDRSDTQYF. CDR3 nucleotides: TGTGCCAGTAGCGAGACAGGGGACCGGTCTGATACGCAGTATTTT.

The V gene is TRBV19, the J gene TRBJ1-1; D unclear. Germline-derived CDR1 and CDR2 are LNHDA and SQIVND (reference sequence). The CDR3 is made up of 15 amino acids. The V end lost 5 bases, the J end lost 0 bases, and 13 bases lay between the germline ends. CDR3 nucleotides: TGTGCCAGTAGTTCCGTCTCCGGGATGAACACTGAAGCTTTCTTT. It codes for CASSSVSGMNTEAFF.

On this clone itself: An end of the junction differs from the germline gene, which may be a read error. The chain carries TRBV5-1 and TRBJ1-2, with a tentative D call TRBD1 (5 bases). The V gene's germline CDR1 is SGHRS and CDR2 YFSETQ. This CDR3 region has 16 residues. DNA for the CDR3: TGCGCCAGCACCTTGGGGTCAGGGAGGACTAACTATGGCTACACCTTC. Protein sequence: CASTLGSGRTNYGYTF.

Here the CDR3 reads CASGGDVKETQYF. The CDR3 DNA sequence: TGTGCTAGTGGAGGGGATGTTAAAGAGACCCAGTACTTC. The chain recombines TRBV12-5 with TRBJ2-5; the D gene is possibly TRBD1 (5 bases). In germline, CDR1 is LGHNT, CDR2 FRNRAP. V was trimmed by 6 bases and J by 3 bases, leaving 11 bases between them. CDR3 length: 13 amino acids.

CDR3 sequence reads: CSAKPGQGSGYTF. CDR3 in DNA: TGCAGCGCTAAACCGGGACAGGGGTCTGGCTACACCTTC. This rearrangement joins TRBV29-1 to TRBJ1-2; 10 positions match TRBD1. The CDR3 loop spans 13 amino acids. V trimming: 7 bases; J trimming: 7 bases; junction bases outside the gene matches: 9. Germline CDR1 is SQVTM and CDR2 is ANQGSEA.

The chain combines TRBV30 with TRBJ1-1, with D hard to call. The CDR3 covers 14 residues. Looked up from germline, CDR1 is GTSNPN and CDR2 is SVGIG (reference sequence). The V end was cut by 2 bases, the J end by 1 base, with 11 bases between. The CDR3 spells CAWSLTAGNTEAFF. Here the CDR3 DNA reads TGTGCCTGGAGTCTTACCGCGGGGAACACTGAAGCTTTCTTT.

The chain recombines TRBV3-1 (or the pseudogene TRBV3-2) with TRBJ2-5, with 9 bases lining up with TRBD2. Germline V gene sequence: CDR1 LGHDT, CDR2 YNNKEL (reference sequence). V was clipped by 0 bases and J by 9 bases; unmatched bases: 8. The CDR3 is 15 residues long. Written as DNA, the CDR3 is TGTGCCAGCAGCCAAGATTGGGGCGGGGGGGCAGCCCAGTACTTC. Translation: CASSQDWGGGAAQYF.

The chain recombines TRBV7-2 with TRBJ2-7; TRBD2 aligns across 11 bases. The CDR3 extends over 15 amino acids. V gave up 5 bases and J gave up 2 bases; unmatched junction bases: 5. Looked up from germline, CDR1 is SGHTA and CDR2 is FQGNSA. CDR3 sequence: CASSPTSGGTYEQYF. The CDR3 nucleotides read TGTGCCAGCAGCCCTACTAGCGGGGGTACCTACGAGCAGTACTTC.

The chain couples TRBV28 to TRBJ2-7; the D gene is possibly TRBD1 (6 bases). The CDR3 contains 14 residues. Germline values: CDR1 MDHEN, CDR2 SYDVKM. V lost 7 bases, J lost 5 bases, and 18 bases lay in between. The CDR3 sequence is CASTSSGAQNEQYF. In DNA form, the CDR3 reads TGTGCCAGCACATCCTCAGGGGCGCAAAACGAGCAGTACTTC.

This clone was detected a few times. The chain couples TRBV6-5 to TRBJ1-5; D is unresolved. Per germline, CDR1 MNHEY and CDR2 SVGAGI. The CDR3 covers 12 residues. V dropped 5 bases and J dropped 0 bases, with 2 bases sitting between them. The CDR3, as DNA: TGTGCCAGCAGTCTTAGCAATCAGCCCCAGCATTTT. Amino acids: CASSLSNQPQHF.

Many counts were recorded for this clone. The genes are TRBV7-9 and TRBJ1-1; no clear D. Germline V gene data show CDR1 as SEHNR and CDR2 as FQNEAQ (reference sequence). The length of the CDR3 is 17 residues. Trimming stripped 4 bases from V and 0 bases from J, with 18 bases between. CDR3 nucleotides: TGTGCCAGCAGCTCCCGCGGACTGGAGGCCATGAACACTGAAGCTTTCTTT. This gives the protein CASSSRGLEAMNTEAFF. The complete variable domain, with remaining parts taken from reference TRBV7-9 and TRBJ1-1, reads DTGVSQNPRHKITKRGQNVTFRCDPISEHNRLYWYRQTLGQGPEFLTYFQNEAQLEKSRLLSDRFSAERPKGSFSTLEIQRTEQGDSAMYLCASSSRGLEAMNTEAFFGQGTRLTVV.

This rearrangement joins TRBV3-1 (or the pseudogene TRBV3-2) to TRBJ2-7, with TRBD2 matching over 12 bases. The CDR3 is 16 amino acids. Germline values: CDR1 LGHDT, CDR2 YNNKEL (reference sequence). V lost 1 base, J lost 3 bases, and 4 bases stayed unmatched. As DNA, the CDR3 is TGTGCCAGCAGCCAAGCGACTAGCGGGGGCATCTACGAGCAGTACTTC. It yields the protein CASSQATSGGIYEQYF.

V gene TRBV11-2 combines with J gene TRBJ1-1; TRBD1 matches 7 bases. V shed 3 bases, J shed 3 bases, and the junction held 4 bases outside the gene matches. The CDR3 runs to 14 residues. Germline values: CDR1 SGHAT, CDR2 FQNNGV. CDR3 coding DNA: TGTGCCAGCAGCTTCAGGGGGATGGACACTGAAGCTTTCTTT. This sequence encodes CASSFRGMDTEAFF.

The chain joins TRBV28 to TRBJ1-6; D remains ambiguous. V lost 6 bases and J 9 bases, leaving 21 bases between the germline ends. Germline-derived CDR1 and CDR2 are MDHEN and SYDVKM. This CDR3 spans 16 amino acids. The CDR3 reads CASRPPTGYSGSPLHF. CDR3 coding DNA: TGTGCCAGCAGACCCCCTACCGGGTATAGTGGTTCACCCCTCCACTTT.

This clone was picked up many times. The CDR3 loop reads CASSVVPGGVINEQFF. In nucleotides, the CDR3 is TGTGCCAGCAGCGTAGTCCCCGGCGGGGTCATAAATGAGCAGTTCTTC. J is TRBJ2-1 and V is TRBV9; D might be TRBD2 (6 bases). The CDR3 runs to 16 residues. V lost 0 bases to trimming and J lost 7 bases, with 17 bases between them. In germline, CDR1 is SGDLS, CDR2 YYNGEE.